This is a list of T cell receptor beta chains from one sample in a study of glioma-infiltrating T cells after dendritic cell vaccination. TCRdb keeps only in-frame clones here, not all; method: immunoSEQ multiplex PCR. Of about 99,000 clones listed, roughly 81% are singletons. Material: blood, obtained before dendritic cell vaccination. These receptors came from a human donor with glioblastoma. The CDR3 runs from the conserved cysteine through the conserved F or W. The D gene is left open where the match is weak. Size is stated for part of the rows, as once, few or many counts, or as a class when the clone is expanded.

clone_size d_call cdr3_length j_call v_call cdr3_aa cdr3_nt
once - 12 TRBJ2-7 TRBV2 CASSATGFEQYF TGTGCCAGCAGTGCTACAGGGTTCGAGCAGTACTTC
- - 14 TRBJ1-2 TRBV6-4 CASSEGKGHYGYTF TGTGCCAGTAGCGAAGGAAAAGGGCACTATGGCTACACCTTC
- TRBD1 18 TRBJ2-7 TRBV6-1 CASSESLFRDRGTYEQYF TGTGCCAGCAGTGAATCCCTATTCCGGGACAGGGGAACCTACGAGCAGTACTTC
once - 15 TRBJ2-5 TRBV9 CASSVSGWRGETQYF TGTGCCAGCAGCGTTTCGGGGTGGCGGGGAGAGACCCAGTACTTC
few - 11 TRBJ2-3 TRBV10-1 CASSVEDTQYF TGCGCCAGCAGTGTAGAAGATACGCAGTATTTT
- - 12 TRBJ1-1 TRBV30 CAWSEGDTEAFF TGTGCCTGGAGTGAGGGAGACACTGAAGCTTTCTTT
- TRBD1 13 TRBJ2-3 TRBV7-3 CASSRTGNGAQYF TGTGCCAGCAGCCGGACAGGGAACGGCGCGCAGTATTTT
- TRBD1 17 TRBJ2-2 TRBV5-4 CASRAGQGRSNTGELFF TGTGCCAGCAGGGCGGGACAGGGGCGATCGAACACCGGGGAGCTGTTTTTT
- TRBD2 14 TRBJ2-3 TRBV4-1 CASNERGISDTQYF TGCGCCAGCAATGAGCGGGGGATTTCAGATACGCAGTATTTT
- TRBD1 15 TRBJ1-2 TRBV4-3 CASSHVDRGGDGYTF TGCGCCAGCAGCCACGTGGACAGGGGGGGGGATGGCTACACCTTC
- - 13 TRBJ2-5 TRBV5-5 CASLPAVRETQYF TGTGCCAGCCTCCCAGCGGTGCGAGAGACCCAGTACTTC